The entry that follows covers one TCR beta chain sequence. What it binds is unknown. Diagnosis rested on symptoms, serum thyroxine and TRAb, thyroid ultrasound, and orbital computed tomography. The data originate from a study of T cells in Graves' hyperthyroidism and ophthalmopathy. Notes on the study in general: The model forecast ophthalmopathy, anticipating it by a median approximately 6 months before onset. Ophthalmopathy stood apart from stable hyperthyroidism in a 13 V-J model.

Germline values: CDR1 LNHDA, CDR2 SQIVND (reference sequence). V lost 2 bases and J 5 bases, leaving 16 bases between the germline ends. The CDR3 runs to 15 residues. It was RNA transcripts that yielded the amplified TCR beta CDR3 regions. TCR CDR3 regions were first amplified by RT-PCR with HTBI primers. MiXCR was run by TCRdb on the multiplex PCR reads, yielding one entry per CDR3 protein. The sample holds 330,000 or so distinct CDR3 sequences, approximately 18% seen once. Sequencing was carried out using blood. The chain has TRBV19 and TRBJ2-7; D might be TRBD2 (6 bases). The TCR was taken from a man aged 45-60 years with Graves' ophthalmopathy. CDR3 in amino acids: CASSISGGGSNEQYF. In nucleotides, the CDR3 is TGTGCCAGTAGTATAAGTGGCGGAGGGAGCAACGAGCAGTACTTC.